The rows below give T cell receptor beta chains drawn from one sample of a study of T cells in Graves' hyperthyroidism and ophthalmopathy. MiXCR, run by TCRdb on the multiplex PCR reads, gives a single entry per CDR3 protein. The repertoire holds 300,000 to 450,000 distinct CDR3 sequences, with about 15% as singletons. The sequenced sample consisted of blood. All receptors come from a woman in her twenties or thirties with Graves' ophthalmopathy. The CDR3 runs from the conserved cysteine through the conserved F or W. The D gene is left open where the match is weak. Clone sizes are given selectively: once, few, many, or a class where the clone is expanded.

d_call	v_call	clone_size	j_call	cdr3_aa	cdr3_nt
-	TRBV7-6	many	TRBJ1-1	CASSLEMSTEAFF	TGTGCCAGCAGCTTAGAGATGAGCACTGAAGCTTTCTTT
TRBD1	TRBV12-3/TRBV12-4	few	TRBJ1-4	CASSFPGTGGITANEKLFF	TGTGCCAGCAGTTTCCCAGGGACAGGGGGCATTACGGCTAATGAAAAACTGTTTTTT
TRBD1	TRBV28	many	TRBJ1-1	CASSQEDRGTEAFF	TGTGCCAGCAGTCAGGAAGACAGGGGTACTGAAGCTTTCTTT
-	TRBV20-1	many	TRBJ2-1	CSARGLGIFYNEQFF	TGCAGTGCTAGAGGACTTGGGATCTTCTACAATGAGCAGTTCTTC
-	TRBV5-8	many	TRBJ1-5	CASSSRQYSNQPQHF	TGTGCCAGCAGCTCCCGTCAGTATAGCAATCAGCCCCAGCATTTT
-	TRBV5-6	-	TRBJ2-7	CASSLSGAGAYEQYF	TGTGCCAGCAGCCTCTCGGGGGCGGGGGCCTACGAGCAGTACTTC
-	TRBV19	few	TRBJ1-5	CATRRGNQPQHF	TGTGCCACCCGCCGGGGGAATCAGCCCCAGCATTTT
TRBD2	TRBV6-1	many	TRBJ2-1	CASTPGLPSRGEQFF	TGTGCTAGTACTCCGGGACTACCTTCAAGGGGTGAGCAGTTCTTC
-	TRBV2	many	TRBJ2-7	CASSGERGEQYF	TGTGCCAGCAGTGGAGAGCGTGGGGAGCAGTACTTC
-	TRBV10-3	many	TRBJ1-2	CAISRDQGIVYGYTF	TGTGCCATCAGCCGCGACCAGGGTATCGTCTATGGCTACACCTTC
-	TRBV2	many	TRBJ2-7	CASSVGVSYEQYF	TGTGCCAGCAGTGTAGGAGTCTCCTACGAGCAGTACTTC
-	TRBV20-1	many	TRBJ2-3	CSARPVTRSSTDTQYF	TGCAGTGCTAGACCCGTGACAAGGTCTAGCACAGATACGCAGTATTTT
TRBD1	TRBV5-1	many	TRBJ1-2	CASSFLQGDYGYTF	TGCGCCAGCAGCTTTCTCCAGGGGGACTATGGCTACACCTTC
TRBD1	TRBV6-1	many	TRBJ2-4	CASSEGTGGKEIAKNIQYF	TGTGCCAGCAGTGAAGGGACAGGGGGTAAAGAGATAGCCAAAAACATTCAGTACTTC
-	TRBV12-3/TRBV12-4	many	TRBJ2-2	CASRRVEKVGELFF	TGTGCCAGCAGGAGAGTAGAAAAGGTCGGGGAGCTGTTTTTT
-	TRBV28	many	TRBJ1-2	CASTHSDYGYTF	TGTGCCAGCACGCACTCCGACTATGGCTACACCTTC